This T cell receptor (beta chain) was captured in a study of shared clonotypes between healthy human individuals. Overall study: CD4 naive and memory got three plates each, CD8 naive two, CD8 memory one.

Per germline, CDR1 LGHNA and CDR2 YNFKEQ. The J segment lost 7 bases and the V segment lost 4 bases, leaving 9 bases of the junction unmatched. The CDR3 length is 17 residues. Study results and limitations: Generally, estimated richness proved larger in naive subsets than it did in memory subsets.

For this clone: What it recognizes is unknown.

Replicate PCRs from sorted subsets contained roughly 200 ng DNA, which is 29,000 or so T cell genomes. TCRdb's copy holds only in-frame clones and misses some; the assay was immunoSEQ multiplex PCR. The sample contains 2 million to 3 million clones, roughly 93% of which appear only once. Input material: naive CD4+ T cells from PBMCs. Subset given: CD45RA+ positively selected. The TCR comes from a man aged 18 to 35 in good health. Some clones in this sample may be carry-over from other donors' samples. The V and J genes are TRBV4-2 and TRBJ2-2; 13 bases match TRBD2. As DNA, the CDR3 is TGTGCCAGCAGCCGCCTACTAGCGGGAGGGCCCGTCGGGGAGCTGTTTTTT. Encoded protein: CASSRLLAGGPVGELFF.